Only a few counts were recorded for the clone carrying this TCR beta chain. Time point reported: pre-sensitization, week 0. Treatment noted: therapeutic diphenylcyclopropenone sensitization with weekly scalp DPC. These data are taken from a study of human T cells and chemical hapten exposure. Each cDNA molecule in the library carried unique molecular identifiers. TCRdb re-called the RACE reads through MiXCR, storing one row per CDR3 protein. The sample has 250,000 to 300,000 distinct CDR3 sequences; around 7.3% are singletons. This clonotype was sampled from a man in his late teens or twenties with alopecia areata. Some clones in this sample may be carry-over from other donors' samples. The sample consisted of whole blood, taken in connection with sensitization to the hapten diphenylcyclopropenone (DPC).

CDR3 sequence (DNA): TGTGCCAGCAGCCGCCAGCAGAGGACGGATTCACCCCTCCACTTT. Translating gives CASSRQQRTDSPLHF. The V gene is TRBV3-1, the J gene TRBJ1-6; D is undetermined. This CDR3 contains 15 residues. Germline assignment: CDR1 LGHDT and CDR2 YNNKEL (reference sequence). Trimming pared 4 bases from V and 8 bases from J, leaving 15 bases between.